This T cell receptor beta chain came from a study of cytomegalovirus exposure and HLA in healthy donors. The PCR employed 60 Vbeta primers together with 13 Jbeta primers. The assay was immunoSEQ multiplex PCR, and TCRdb's table has in-frame clones only and misses some. This table holds roughly 100,000 clones, under 80% found once. Germline-derived CDR1 and CDR2 are MGHRA and YSYEKL. This CDR3 contains 18 residues. With V trimmed by 3 bases and J by 9 bases, 18 bases remained unmatched. The donors gave bone marrow, and they were healthy. Sequencing was carried out using PBMCs. This clonotype was sampled from a woman between 18 and 30 years old in good health and CMV-seropositive. The J gene is TRBJ2-1, the V gene TRBV4-1, with 9 positions matching TRBD1. The CDR3 DNA sequence: TGCGCCAGCAGCCACCCAACGACCGGGACAGGGTTACTGAGTGAGCAGTTCTTC. It yields the protein CASSHPTTGTGLLSEQFF.